Here is one T cell receptor (beta chain) with its context. It has no known antigen specificity. There are no base qualities to consult, and no much larger clone falls within one base. Preparation of the library involved PCR. Sequencing used an Illumina HiSeq 2500. To normalize quantification of the TCRbeta repertoire, the TCR libraries were built with molecular barcoding that relied on unique molecular identifiers. TCRdb trimmed the raw reads at Q25, called clones with MiXCR and kept productive beta chains. Rows are combined by CDR3 protein, so each entry shows the most common genes and DNA. This sample lists 250,000 to 350,000 distinct CDR3 sequences; almost 10% were detected once. Over 9.5% of the sample goes to the ten largest clones. The source of the sample is a study of T-cell reconstitution after alpha-beta-depleted transplantation in children (dated by TCRdb to about 2016). Regarding the complete study: Using TCR repertoire profiling, the study followed T-cell immune reconstitution in a quantitative way in children after TCRalphabeta/CD19-depleted allogeneic hematopoietic cell transplantation.

The CDR3 runs 12 amino acids, cysteine and phenylalanine included. Of the read, only the CDR3 DNA is kept; its 36 bases are in frame from base 1. From a lookup of the germline V gene, CDR1 and CDR2 are SNHLY and FYNNEI. Trimming takes 8 bases from V and 7 bases from J, and the germline ends sit 15 bases apart. This TCR came from a human donor who donated a stem cell graft to a child with SCID. Sample: PBMCs from the stem cell graft donor, taken from the stem cell graft. The rearranged chain carries TRBV2 and TRBJ2-7; the D gene is perhaps TRBD1, from 7 matching bases. This receptor has the CDR3 CASLSQGGEQYF. The DNA sequence is TGTGCCAGCCTAAGCCAGGGGGGAGAGCAGTACTTC.